This T cell receptor beta chain was sequenced during a study of preoperative IRX-2 immunotherapy in early breast cancer. V gave up 9 bases and J gave up 1 base, with 7 bases separating them. CDR3 size: 13 residues. The germline V gene encodes CDR1 LGHNT and CDR2 FRNRAP. The data were produced by immunoSEQ multiplex PCR, yet TCRdb's version contains in-frame clones alone and is incomplete. The table has some 19,000 clones, 85% seen once. Treatment reported: preoperative locoregional IRX-2 cytokine immunotherapy. Samples came from a phase Ib trial of preoperative locoregional IRX-2 cytokine immunotherapy.

The chain employs TRBV12-5 and TRBJ2-6; a weak D match, TRBD1 (5 bases). This receptor was obtained from a human donor with breast cancer. Specimen: lymph node tissue, collected after IRX-2 immunotherapy. The CDR3 protein is CASQGSGANVLTF. DNA for the CDR3: TGTGCTAGCCAGGGATCTGGGGCCAACGTCCTGACTTTC.